This is a list of T cell receptor beta chains from one sample in a study of blood T cell repertoires in COVID-19. The protocol was immunoSEQ multiplex PCR, while the TCRdb copy is restricted to in-frame clones and leaves out a portion. The sample shows 200,000 to 300,000 clones, almost 85% of them seen only once. The sequenced sample consisted of peripheral blood. These receptors were collected from a man aged 50-60 years with acute or convalescent COVID-19. Each CDR3 is given with its conserved first and last residue. Fields, in order: V gene, J gene, CDR3 protein.

TRBV6-1,TRBJ1-5,CASSELRGGNQPQHF
TRBV7-3,TRBJ2-1,CASSLHPGSYNEQFF
TRBV11-3,TRBJ2-2,CASSLEDSTGELFF
TRBV3-1/TRBV3-2,TRBJ2-7,CASSRGLAGSYEQYF
TRBV12-5,TRBJ1-1,CASAATGGWTEAFF
TRBV5-1,TRBJ2-4,CASSLGEDVNIQYF
TRBV28,TRBJ2-7,CASTQSPSYEQYF
TRBV11-2,TRBJ2-7,CASSLDLGRFEQYF
TRBV4-1,TRBJ2-3,CASSQDGLGSTDTQYF
TRBV6-2/TRBV6-3,TRBJ2-7,CASSRPGLAGVSYEQYF
TRBV2,TRBJ1-5,CASSGQISNQPQHF
TRBV10-2,TRBJ2-2,CASSRLNKNTGELFF
TRBV5-1,TRBJ1-3,CASSSTTGGFGNTIYF
TRBV5-4,TRBJ2-3,CASSSTSGSPDTQYF
TRBV7-6,TRBJ2-1,CASSSAGSHGEQFF
TRBV11-2,TRBJ2-1,CASSLSGDRGNEQFF
TRBV18,TRBJ2-7,CASSPPRTGNHEQYF
TRBV11-3,TRBJ2-7,CASSPRGSYEQYF
TRBV5-1,TRBJ2-1,CASSLEGQGNNEQFF
TRBV6-5,TRBJ1-1,CASSFDRDRAAFF
TRBV5-1,TRBJ1-2,CASSLARGANYGYTF
TRBV12-2,TRBJ2-1,CASRLGRVRDRGLVWQFF
TRBV5-1,TRBJ1-4,CASSEEGQSLEKLFF
TRBV28,TRBJ1-2,CASGQTGGGYGYTF
TRBV10-2,TRBJ2-5,CASLGQDEPGGQETQYF
TRBV20-1,TRBJ2-7,CSAPNRYEQYF
TRBV11-3,TRBJ2-3,CASSPRLGGLTDTQYF
TRBV19,TRBJ1-1,CASSAWLPEFVFF
TRBV9,TRBJ2-2,CASSTQAGVPGPGELFF
TRBV7-9,TRBJ2-7,CASSLGLAVTNSYEQYF
TRBV6-5,TRBJ2-2,CASVRDRVNTGELFF
TRBV27,TRBJ2-7,CASSLSRYNEQYF
TRBV27,TRBJ2-3,CASSFSGGGTDTQYF
TRBV5-1,TRBJ2-7,CASRAAAISYEQYF
TRBV2,TRBJ2-5,CASSENARTGETQYF
TRBV15,TRBJ1-2,CATSRGSRGANYGYTF
TRBV6-5,TRBJ2-1,CASSSGTSWYNEQFF
TRBV6-4,TRBJ2-7,CASSESGISEQYF
TRBV6-5,TRBJ1-5,CASMKGQGGFGPQHF
TRBV9,TRBJ2-1,CASSNQLGGDEQFF
TRBV10-1,TRBJ1-1,CASSEGTGPGGTEAFF
TRBV28,TRBJ1-1,CASSLGGTRGTEAFF
TRBV20-1,TRBJ2-5,CSARPAETQYF
TRBV25-1,TRBJ1-5,CATSRGGNQPQHF
TRBV6-4,TRBJ2-7,CASSYGTSGRRTYEQYF
TRBV4-1,TRBJ1-1,CASSFGTGGTEAFF
TRBV4-2,TRBJ1-2,CASSQAGQGANYGYTF
TRBV7-6,TRBJ1-5,CASSLGANSNQPQHF
TRBV3-1/TRBV3-2,TRBJ2-5,CASSSRTSGSGETQYF
TRBV30,TRBJ2-3,CAWLSSDTQYF
TRBV3-1/TRBV3-2,TRBJ2-5,CASSQAGGLQETQYF
TRBV10-1,TRBJ1-5,CASKRWGQGAREPQHF
TRBV27,TRBJ1-2,CASSLSGYGYTF
TRBV7-2,TRBJ2-5,CASSLGPRETQYF